Many counts were recorded for the clone carrying this T cell receptor (beta chain). Its target is unknown. Trimming cost V 0 bases and J 10 bases, with 20 bases left between them. This CDR3 has 16 amino acids. Germline CDR1 is SGHRS and CDR2 is YFSETQ. The data are from a study of T cells after yellow fever vaccination. Study-wide points: A faster peak, day 5 versus 15, was reached by the weaker secondary response. A limited proportion of clonotypes was detected within both the CD4 and CD8 compartments. FACS-sorted repertoires could contain abundant clonotypes contaminating from the bulk population.

Universal primer sites and UMIs were introduced during 5'RACE template-switching synthesis of TCR cDNA. Each CDR3 protein is one row after TCRdb ran MiXCR on the 5' RACE reads. Of tens of thousands of distinct CDR3 sequences listed, 6.5% to 9% are singletons. The chain carries TRBV5-1 and TRBJ2-1; D perhaps matches TRBD2 (6 bases). This sequence was found in a man younger than 40 who received the YFV17D yellow fever vaccine. This sample comprised CD8+ T cells sorted from PBMCs, obtained 15 days after the yellow fever booster vaccination. The CDR3 region has the DNA TGCGCCAGCAGCTTGGGTCGGGAGAGCCCCGTCCGAGAGCAGTTCTTC. It is translated as CASSLGRESPVREQFF.